The 18 T cell receptor beta chains below were found in one sample sequenced in a study of blood T cell repertoires in COVID-19. Profiling relied on immunoSEQ multiplex PCR, and the TCRdb table lists in-frame clones only, not all of them. The sample records about 110,000 clones, about two thirds being singletons. Material: peripheral blood. The source is a woman aged 40-49 years with acute or convalescent COVID-19.

V usage is TRBV28 and J usage is TRBJ2-1; 9 nucleotides match TRBD2. Looked up from germline, CDR1 is MDHEN and CDR2 is SYDVKM. The CDR3 is 15 amino acids. Trimming removed 5 bases from V and 5 bases from J; junction bases left unmatched: 7. This CDR3 is CASSSSGGDHNEQFF. The CDR3 DNA is TGTGCCAGCAGTAGTAGCGGGGGCGACCACAATGAGCAGTTCTTC.

The chain has TRBV2 and TRBJ1-1; TRBD1 matches at 11 bases. J gave up 8 bases and V 6 bases, and 5 bases lay outside the gene matches. CDR1 SNHLY and CDR2 FYNNEI come from the germline V gene. The CDR3 spans 13 residues. In DNA, the CDR3 is TGTGCCAGCAGAAAGGACAGGGGGCAGGAAGCTTTCTTT. This encodes CASRKDRGQEAFF.

The V gene is TRBV6-5, the J gene TRBJ2-7; 9 positions match TRBD2. V lost 5 bases and J lost 6; bases outside the gene matches: 11. The CDR3 length is 15 residues. CDR1 MNHEY and CDR2 SVGAGI come from the germline V gene. This CDR3 reads CASSIAGAGKGEQYF. CDR3 nucleotide sequence: TGTGCCAGCAGTATAGCGGGGGCCGGTAAGGGCGAGCAGTACTTC.

V is TRBV6-5 and J is TRBJ2-2; tentative D call: TRBD1 (6 bases). The CDR3 loop spans 16 amino acids. Trimming removed 1 base at V and 6 bases at J, with 15 bases between. From germline, CDR1 is MNHEY and CDR2 SVGAGI. CDR3 DNA sequence: TGTGCCAGCAGTTACTACCGGGCCGAGGGGGCCGGGGAGCTGTTTTTT. Its protein is CASSYYRAEGAGELFF.

The chain is built from TRBV5-1 and TRBJ2-3; D remains unclear. The germline gives CDR1 SGHRS, CDR2 YFSETQ. The V gene lost 0 bases and the J gene lost 2 bases, with 10 bases spanning the gap. The CDR3 extends over 15 amino acids. The CDR3 reads CASSLVGGDTDTQYF. CDR3 nucleotide sequence: TGCGCCAGCAGCTTGGTGGGTGGAGACACAGATACGCAGTATTTT.

This chain joins TRBV7-6 and TRBJ1-1; 11 nucleotides match TRBD1. This CDR3 spans 16 amino acids. The germline gives CDR1 SGHVS, CDR2 FNYEAQ. Trimming removed 5 bases from V and 5 bases from J; junction bases left unmatched: 10. CDR3 in amino acids: CASSVGRTGGFTEAFF. The CDR3, as DNA: TGTGCCAGCAGCGTTGGGCGGACAGGGGGCTTTACTGAAGCTTTCTTT.

The rearrangement links TRBV5-5 to TRBJ2-7, with 10 bases lining up with TRBD2. This CDR3 has 15 residues. Germline lookup yields CDR1 SGHKS and CDR2 YYEKEE (reference sequence). The V segment lost 5 bases and the J segment 4 bases; nucleotides outside the gene matches: 9. The CDR3 region has the DNA TGTGCCAGCAGTCCCCATACTAGCGGGGTGTACGAGCAGTACTTC. This codes for CASSPHTSGVYEQYF.

V usage is TRBV6-5 and J usage is TRBJ1-2, with D perhaps matching TRBD1 (5 bases). CDR1 is MNHEY and CDR2 is SVGAGI in the germline V gene. The CDR3 is made up of 15 amino acids. The germline V and J ends were trimmed by 2 bases and 1 base, with 11 bases remaining between them. The CDR3 coding sequence is TGTGCCAGCAGTTACGATCACAGGAGTAACTATGGCTACACCTTC. It yields the protein CASSYDHRSNYGYTF.

This chain connects TRBV28 to TRBJ2-7, with 8 bases that match TRBD2. The length of the CDR3 is 14 residues. Trimming at V came to 6 bases and at J to 4 bases, leaving 8 bases not matched to a gene. Germline-derived CDR1 and CDR2 are MDHEN and SYDVKM. This chain's CDR3 is CASRGGSGGYEQYF. The CDR3, as DNA: TGTGCCAGCAGGGGAGGAAGCGGGGGTTACGAGCAGTACTTC.

The chain combines TRBV28 with TRBJ2-7; 8 positions match TRBD1. The length of the CDR3 is 14 residues. Trimming at V came to 7 bases and at J to 5 bases, leaving 10 bases not matched to a gene. Looked up from germline, CDR1 is MDHEN and CDR2 is SYDVKM. CDR3 region: CASTMDRAIHEQYF. The CDR3 bases are TGTGCCAGCACCATGGACAGGGCGATCCACGAGCAGTACTTC.

V and J are TRBV7-9 and TRBJ2-7, with a possible D match to TRBD1 (6 bases). Trimming stripped 5 bases from V and 4 bases from J, with 9 bases between. The CDR3 extends over 12 amino acids. Germline CDR1 and CDR2: SEHNR and FQNEAQ (reference sequence). As DNA, the CDR3 is TGTGCCAGCAGCCGAACAGGGTACGAGCAGTACTTC. Translation gives CASSRTGYEQYF.

This clone showed up just a few times. The chain uses TRBV11-3 and TRBJ2-5, with 7 bases aligning to TRBD2. V lost 5 bases and J lost 3; bases outside the gene matches: 6. CDR3 length: 14 amino acids. CDR1 SGHNT and CDR2 YENEEA come from the germline V gene. The CDR3 spells CASSAASGEETQYF. CDR3 DNA: TGTGCCAGCAGCGCCGCTAGCGGAGAAGAGACCCAGTACTTC.

This clone was observed once. This chain connects TRBV3-1 (or the pseudogene TRBV3-2) to TRBJ1-5; 8 bases agree with TRBD1. Trimming took 1 base from V and 4 from J; bases not matched to a gene: 9. From germline, CDR1 is LGHDT and CDR2 YNNKEL (reference sequence). The CDR3 loop spans 17 amino acids. The CDR3 nucleotides read TGTGCCAGCAGCCAAGCGGGAGGACAGGGCCCAAATCAGCCCCAGCATTTT. It yields the protein CASSQAGGQGPNQPQHF.

The gene calls are TRBV7-8 and TRBJ1-4; 7 nucleotides align to TRBD1. The CDR3 extends over 14 amino acids. Per germline, CDR1 SGHVS and CDR2 FQNEAQ. The J segment lost 10 bases and the V segment lost 5 bases, leaving 10 bases of the junction unmatched. CDR3 region: CASSPTKSGGKLFF. The CDR3 bases are TGTGCCAGCAGCCCAACTAAGTCAGGGGGAAAACTGTTTTTT.

The V and J genes are TRBV30 and TRBJ2-2, with TRBD2 matching over 8 bases. V lost 4 bases, J lost 4 bases, and 5 bases stayed unmatched. Germline-derived CDR1 and CDR2 are GTSNPN and SVGIG (reference sequence). The CDR3 is 14 amino acids. In DNA form, the CDR3 reads TGTGCCTGGAACGGCGGGGGGCTCACCGGGGAGCTGTTTTTT. Translation: CAWNGGGLTGELFF. The whole variable domain, remainder taken from reference TRBV30 and TRBJ2-2, is SQTIHQWPATLVQPVGSPLSLECTVEGTSNPNLYWYRQAAGRGLQLLFYSVGIGQISSEVPQNLSASRPQDRQFILSSKKLLLSDSGFYLCAWNGGGLTGELFFGEGSRLTVL.

The chain combines TRBV5-1 with TRBJ2-5; TRBD2 matches 11 bases. Unmatched junction bases numbered 12, after V lost 3 bases and J lost 2 bases. This CDR3 comprises 18 residues. CDR1 and CDR2 from the germline V gene are SGHRS and YFSETQ. CDR3 coding DNA: TGCGCCAGCAGCTCCTCTAGCGGGGGGCCTAACTTTCAAGAGACCCAGTACTTC. It yields the protein CASSSSSGGPNFQETQYF.

The chain has TRBV11-3 and TRBJ2-3; D is uncertain. The CDR3 runs 14 residues. V dropped 2 bases and J dropped 6 bases, with 12 bases sitting between them. Germline CDR1 and CDR2: SGHNT and YENEEA. CDR3 protein: CASSLSRSSDTQYF. In nucleotides, the CDR3 is TGTGCCAGCAGCTTATCTAGAAGTAGCGATACGCAGTATTTT. The variable domain in full, with the rest retrieved from reference TRBV11-3 and TRBJ2-3, is EAGVVQSPRYKIIEKKQPVAFWCNPISGHNTLYWYLQNLGQGPELLIRYENEEAVDDSQLPKDRFSAERLKGVDSTLKIQPAELGDSAVYLCASSLSRSSDTQYFGPGTRLTVL.

This clone occurred a few times. The chain recombines TRBV7-9 with TRBJ1-2; tentatively, D is TRBD1 (6 bases). CDR1 is SEHNR, CDR2 FQNEAQ, per germline (reference sequence). The CDR3 is 13 residues long. V lost 5 bases, J lost 6 bases, and 13 bases lay in between. CDR3 loop: CASSPGTRNGYTF. DNA of the CDR3: TGTGCCAGCAGCCCCGGGACAAGAAATGGCTACACCTTC.